This TCR beta chain stems from a study of blood T cell repertoires in COVID-19. At the level of the study: Acute-phase and convalescent COVID-19 samples originated in the United States, Italy and Spain. From T cells, B-cell-depleted T cells, or PBMCs came the material, which was cDNA or gDNA.

This clone was observed a single time. As handled by the study authors: Amplification from reference gene primers served as the basis for estimated nucleated cell counts. Produced via immunoSEQ multiplex PCR; TCRdb's table is partial and in-frame only. For V, J and clone size, that table is used; D and trimming come from the DNA. The data contain approximately 230,000 clones, roughly 82% of them singletons. This receptor was obtained from an elderly woman with active or convalescent COVID-19. Sequencing was done on a sample of peripheral blood.

The CDR3 is CASSIPGTGASNQPQHF. CDR3 bases: TGTGCCAGTAGTATCCCCGGGACAGGAGCGTCCAATCAGCCCCAGCATTTT. The chain joins TRBV19 to TRBJ1-5, with 8 positions matching TRBD1. CDR3 size: 17 residues. Losses at the gene ends were 3 bases for V and 3 bases for J; bases not matched to a gene: 10. Germline CDR1 LNHDA, CDR2 SQIVND (reference sequence).